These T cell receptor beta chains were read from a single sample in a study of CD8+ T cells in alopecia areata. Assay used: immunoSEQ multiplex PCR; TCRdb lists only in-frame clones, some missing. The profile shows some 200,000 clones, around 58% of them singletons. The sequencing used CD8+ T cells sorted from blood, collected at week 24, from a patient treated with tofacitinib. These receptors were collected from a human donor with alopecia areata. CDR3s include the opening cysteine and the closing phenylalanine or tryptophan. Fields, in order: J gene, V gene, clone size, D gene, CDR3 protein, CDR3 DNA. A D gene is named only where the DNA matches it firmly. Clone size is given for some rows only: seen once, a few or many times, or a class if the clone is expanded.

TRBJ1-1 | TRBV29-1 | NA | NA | CSVVGLGATEAFF | TGCAGCGTTGTTGGGTTGGGGGCCACTGAAGCTTTCTTT
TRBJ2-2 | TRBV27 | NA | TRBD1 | CATNQRGRHTGELFF | TGTGCCACCAACCAGAGGGGGCGGCACACCGGGGAGCTGTTTTTT
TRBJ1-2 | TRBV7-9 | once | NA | CAIFPETGDIYGYTF | TGTGCCATTTTCCCCGAGACAGGAGATATTTATGGCTACACCTTC
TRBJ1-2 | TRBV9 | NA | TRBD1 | CASSVTGDNYGYTF | TGTGCCAGCAGCGTGACAGGGGATAACTATGGCTACACCTTC
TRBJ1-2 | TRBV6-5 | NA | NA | CASSYGGRDDYGYTF | TGTGCCAGCAGTTACGGAGGCAGGGACGACTATGGCTACACCTTC
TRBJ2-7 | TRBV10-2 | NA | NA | CASRDLTGPDSYEQYF | TGCGCCAGCAGGGACCTAACGGGGCCGGACTCTTACGAGCAGTACTTC
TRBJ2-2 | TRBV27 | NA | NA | CASSLGATGELFF | TGTGCCAGCAGTTTGGGAGCAACCGGGGAGCTGTTTTTT
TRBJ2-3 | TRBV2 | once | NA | CASSALGDTQYF | TGTGCCAGCAGCGCCCTGGGAGATACGCAGTATTTT
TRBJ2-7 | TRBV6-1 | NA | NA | CASSLYEQYF | TGTGCCAGCAGTCTGTACGAGCAGTACTTC
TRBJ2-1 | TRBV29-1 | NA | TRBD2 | CSVEGLAGGTRSYNEQFF | TGCAGCGTGGAGGGACTAGCGGGGGGCACCCGCTCCTACAATGAGCAGTTCTTC
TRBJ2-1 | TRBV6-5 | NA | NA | CASSYSVGWLYNEQFF | TGTGCCAGCAGTTACTCGGTGGGGTGGCTTTACAATGAGCAGTTCTTC